This TCR beta chain was documented in a study of cytomegalovirus exposure and HLA in healthy donors. Overall study: Previous work identified 100 million or so unique TCR beta sequences from about 179 million T cells. Findings of the study overall: According to an earlier analysis, most TCR beta V segments yielded productive rearrangements about 87% or about 30% of the time. In vitro checks showed that three CMV-associated chains really do target CMV antigens.

The donors were healthy bone marrow donors. It was with 60 Vbeta and 13 Jbeta primers that the PCR ran. Profiling relied on immunoSEQ multiplex PCR, and the TCRdb table lists in-frame clones only, not all of them. The table has about 250,000 clones, around 90% seen once. Trimming at V came to 0 bases and at J to 4 bases, leaving 16 bases not matched to a gene. Germline lookup yields CDR1 SEHNR and CDR2 FQNEAQ (reference sequence). The CDR3 extends over 19 amino acids. A remark on this clone: Antigen specificity is unknown.

The chain is built from TRBV7-9 and TRBJ2-7, with TRBD2 matching 9 bases. This clonotype originated in a girl aged 2 to 9 in good health and CMV-seronegative. Sequenced material: PBMCs. The CDR3 bases are TGTGCCAGCAGCTTAGCGCCGGTTGGAGGCGGGAGGGCAGCTTACGAGCAGTACTTC. Its protein product is CASSLAPVGGGRAAYEQYF.